This T cell receptor (beta chain) was observed in a study of T cell repertoires in cytomegalovirus infection. Study-wide background: CMV epitopes in the study were HLA-C-restricted (recently identified) and HLA-B-restricted (well studied).

This CDR3 contains 14 residues. V shed 3 bases, J shed 4 bases, and the junction held 0 bases outside the gene matches. Germline V gene lookup returns CDR1 KGHDR and CDR2 SFDVKD. Turning to this clonotype: Antigen specificity is unknown.

TCRdb called the reads again in MiXCR, with one record for every CDR3 protein. This table has under 350,000 distinct CDR3 sequences, 22% appearing once. The sequencing here drew on cultured PBMCs, taken from culture after CMV antigen stimulation. This receptor was taken from a human donor in good health (CMV status not recorded). Some clones in this sample may be carry-over from other donors' samples. The genes are TRBV24-1 and TRBJ1-5, with 9 bases identical to TRBD1. CDR3 bases: TGTGCCACCAGTGATGGGACAGGGAATCAGCCCCAGCATTTT. Residues: CATSDGTGNQPQHF.